The 27 T cell receptor beta chains listed next were all sequenced from one sample in a study of cytomegalovirus exposure and HLA in healthy donors. Vbeta (60) and Jbeta (13) primers were used in the PCR. Assay: immunoSEQ multiplex PCR; the TCRdb copy retains only in-frame clones and omits some. The sample includes 100,000 to 150,000 clones, approximately 80% of them seen just once. Sequencing was carried out using PBMCs. The receptors here all came from a man in his fifties or sixties in good health and CMV-seropositive.

In DNA form, the CDR3 reads TGTGCCTGGAGCAGGGCCCCCCTTAACTATGGCTACACCTTC. It encodes CAWSRAPLNYGYTF. The chain combines TRBV30 with TRBJ1-2; D might be TRBD1 (5 bases). The CDR3 is 14 residues long. CDR1 GTSNPN and CDR2 SVGIG come from the germline V gene (reference sequence). V lost 3 bases and J lost 1, with 12 bases in between. The complete variable domain, with remaining parts taken from reference TRBV30 and TRBJ1-2, reads SQTIHQWPATLVQPVGSPLSLECTVEGTSNPNLYWYRQAAGRGLQLLFYSVGIGQISSEVPQNLSASRPQDRQFILSSKKLLLSDSGFYLCAWSRAPLNYGYTFGSGTRLTVV.

This clone was seen only a few times. V and J are TRBV6-5 and TRBJ2-7; D remains unclear. The germline gives CDR1 MNHEY, CDR2 SVGAGI. Trimming stripped 6 bases from V and 6 bases from J, with 12 bases between. The length of the CDR3 is 12 residues. The DNA for the CDR3 is TGTGCCAGCAGCCGTTCCCTCTCCGAGCAGTACTTC. Protein product: CASSRSLSEQYF.

The chain is built from TRBV4-2 and TRBJ2-1; TRBD2 agrees at 11 bases. The junction had 12 bases not matched to a gene; V was cut back by 3 bases and J by 8 bases. The CDR3 loop spans 17 amino acids. Per germline, CDR1 LGHNA and CDR2 YNFKEQ. The CDR3 DNA reads as TGTGCCAGCAGCCAGGCCCGACTAGCGGGAAGGTTCGATGAGCAGTTCTTC. Protein sequence: CASSQARLAGRFDEQFF.

V usage is TRBV5-1 and J usage is TRBJ1-4, with 7 positions matching TRBD1. Germline loops: CDR1 SGHRS, CDR2 YFSETQ. J was trimmed by 4 bases and V by 0 bases; bases with no gene match: 6. The CDR3 extends over 16 amino acids. DNA for the CDR3: TGCGCCAGCAGCTTGGAGGGGGACAGACTTAATGAAAAACTGTTTTTT. Translation gives CASSLEGDRLNEKLFF. The full variable domain, its missing parts supplied by reference TRBV5-1 and TRBJ1-4, is KAGVTQTPRYLIKTRGQQVTLSCSPISGHRSVSWYQQTPGQGLQFLFEYFSETQRNKGNFPGRFSGRQFSNSRSEMNVSTLELGDSALYLCASSLEGDRLNEKLFFGSGTQLSVL.

V and J are TRBV14 and TRBJ1-2, with a weak D call TRBD1 (5 bases). The germline gives CDR1 SGHDN, CDR2 FVKESK. This CDR3 spans 13 amino acids. Trimming pared 1 base from V and 5 bases from J, leaving 8 bases between. The CDR3 here is CASSQVQGYGYTF. The CDR3 region has the DNA TGTGCCAGCAGCCAAGTCCAGGGTTATGGCTACACCTTC.

The chain combines TRBV30 with TRBJ2-1, with 11 positions matching TRBD2. J gave up 5 bases and V 2 bases, and 5 bases lay outside the gene matches. The CDR3 length is 15 residues. The germline CDR1 and CDR2 sequences are GTSNPN and SVGIG (reference sequence). CDR3: CAWSRKGLADNEQFF. DNA of the CDR3: TGTGCCTGGAGTCGCAAGGGACTAGCGGACAATGAGCAGTTCTTC.

The table lists this clone with a few counts. The chain joins TRBV19 to TRBJ2-2, with 9 bases aligning to TRBD1. Germline trimming cut 6 bases from V and 7 bases from J; bases unmatched to any gene: 9. Germline V lookup: CDR1 LNHDA, CDR2 SQIVND (reference sequence). This CDR3 is 15 amino acids long. The CDR3 reads CASSDSGTGSGELFF. For the CDR3, the DNA is TGTGCCAGTAGCGACTCCGGGACAGGGAGCGGGGAGCTGTTTTTT.

A few counts support this clone. This sequence joins TRBV10-3 and TRBJ2-7; D is unclear. CDR1 and CDR2 from the germline V gene are ENHRY and SYGVKD. This CDR3 spans 12 amino acids. V shed 5 bases and J shed 1 base, with 6 bases lying between them. The CDR3 region is CAISLQSYEQYF. As DNA, the CDR3 is TGTGCCATCAGTCTGCAGTCCTACGAGCAGTACTTC.

About this clone itself: The sample holds other DNA sequences that translate to the same CDR3. CDR3 coding DNA: TGTGCCAGCAGCTCCGGACTAGCGGGTTACAATGAGCAGTTCTTC. Amino acid sequence: CASSSGLAGYNEQFF. The gene calls are TRBV7-2 and TRBJ2-1; 11 bases fit TRBD2. V lost 4 bases, J lost 4 bases, and 3 bases stayed unmatched. Germline V gene sequence: CDR1 SGHTA, CDR2 FQGNSA. The length of the CDR3 is 15 residues.

This chain joins TRBV7-6 and TRBJ2-7; TRBD1 is a possible D gene (5 bases). The CDR3 runs to 14 residues. Per germline, CDR1 SGHVS and CDR2 FNYEAQ. The V end was cut by 5 bases, the J end by 6 bases, with 17 bases between. CDR3 coding DNA: TGTGCCAGCAGCCCCCAAGAAGACAGTCGCGAGCAGTACTTC. This gives the protein CASSPQEDSREQYF.

The chain links TRBV7-2 to TRBJ2-7; 10 positions agree with TRBD2. This CDR3 region has 14 residues. The trim removed 1 base at V and 10 bases at J, leaving 7 bases unmatched. The V gene's germline CDR1 is SGHTA and CDR2 FQGNSA. Written as DNA, the CDR3 is TGTGCCAGCAGCTTAGTGGGCACTAGCGGGAACCAGTACTTC. It translates to CASSLVGTSGNQYF. Full variable domain (rest looked up from reference TRBV7-2 and TRBJ2-7): GAGVSQSPSNKVTEKGKDVELRCDPISGHTALYWYRQSLGQGLEFLIYFQGNSAPDKSGLPSDRFSAERTGGSVSTLTIQRTQQEDSAVYLCASSLVGTSGNQYFGPGTRLTVT.

This clone showed up many times. The J gene is TRBJ2-7, the V gene TRBV13; the D gene is possibly TRBD1 (6 bases). There are 12 residues in the CDR3. The V and J ends lost 4 bases and 3 bases respectively, with 7 bases between them. The germline V gene encodes CDR1 PRHDT and CDR2 FYEKMQ (reference sequence). The CDR3 nucleotides read TGTGCCAGCAGCTCACAGGGCTACGAGCAGTACTTC. It yields the protein CASSSQGYEQYF.

This clone was observed a few times. The chain combines TRBV30 with TRBJ2-7; 11 nucleotides agree with TRBD2. The V segment lost 0 bases and the J segment 7 bases; nucleotides outside the gene matches: 11. This CDR3 is 16 amino acids long. CDR1 is GTSNPN, CDR2 SVGIG, per germline (reference sequence). The CDR3 spells CAWSVRGTSGSTEQYF. The CDR3 DNA reads as TGTGCCTGGAGTGTACGAGGAACTAGCGGGAGCACGGAGCAGTACTTC.

This chain links TRBV5-1 with TRBJ2-2, with D maybe TRBD2 (6 bases). Trimming took off 3 bases at V and 2 bases at J, with 14 bases between the two ends. The CDR3 is 16 amino acids. The germline V gene has CDR1 SGHRS and CDR2 YFSETQ. DNA of the CDR3: TGCGCCAGCAGCTCTTCCGGGACTCTTAACACCGGGGAGCTGTTTTTT. Its translation: CASSSSGTLNTGELFF. Supplemented by reference TRBV5-1 and TRBJ2-2, the full variable domain reads KAGVTQTPRYLIKTRGQQVTLSCSPISGHRSVSWYQQTPGQGLQFLFEYFSETQRNKGNFPGRFSGRQFSNSRSEMNVSTLELGDSALYLCASSSSGTLNTGELFFGEGSRLTVL.

The CDR3 reads CASSVRTGTVEQYF. The CDR3 DNA sequence: TGTGCCAGCAGTGTTCGGACAGGTACGGTCGAGCAGTACTTC. The chain carries TRBV2 and TRBJ2-7, with 7 nucleotides matching TRBD1. CDR3 length: 14 residues. V gave up 4 bases and J gave up 6 bases; unmatched junction bases: 9. Germline V CDR1 and CDR2: SNHLY, FYNNEI.

The V call is TRBV2, the J call TRBJ2-7; 8 bases map to TRBD2. The CDR3 is made up of 14 amino acids. The ends lost 0 bases at V and 7 bases at J; junction bases unmatched: 5. Germline V lookup: CDR1 SNHLY, CDR2 FYNNEI. Here the CDR3 DNA reads TGTGCCAGCAGTGAAGCGCGGGGGGAAAATGAGCAGTACTTC. Protein product: CASSEARGENEQYF.

The V gene is TRBV6-1, the J gene TRBJ1-2, with D perhaps matching TRBD1 (6 bases). Germline values: CDR1 MNHNS, CDR2 SASEGT. The CDR3 is 15 amino acids. V lost 7 bases to trimming and J lost 2 bases, with 17 bases between them. In nucleotides, the CDR3 is TGTGCCAGCACCCTAACCCCCACAGGGAACTATGGCTACACCTTC. It is translated as CASTLTPTGNYGYTF.

This clone was seen a few times. The J gene is TRBJ2-7, the V gene TRBV2, with D possibly matching TRBD2 (6 bases). The germline V gene has CDR1 SNHLY and CDR2 FYNNEI. The CDR3 runs to 13 residues. Trimming stripped 6 bases from V and 0 bases from J, with 9 bases between. Written as DNA, the CDR3 is TGTGCCAGCAGGCCGGGAGCCTCCTACGAGCAGTACTTC. Residues: CASRPGASYEQYF. The whole variable domain, filled in from reference TRBV2 and TRBJ2-7, reads EPEVTQTPSHQVTQMGQEVILRCVPISNHLYFYWYRQILGQKVEFLVSFYNNEISEKSEIFDDQFSVERPDGSNFTLKIRSTKLEDSAMYFCASRPGASYEQYFGPGTRLTVT.

The genes are TRBV11-2 and TRBJ1-2; a weak D match, TRBD1 (6 bases). The germline V gene has CDR1 SGHAT and CDR2 FQNNGV. The V end was cut by 5 bases, the J end by 6 bases, with 10 bases between. The CDR3 is 12 amino acids. The CDR3 region is CASSRGGDGYTF. The DNA of the CDR3 is TGTGCCAGCAGCCGAGGGGGGGATGGCTACACCTTC.

This clone was picked up one time. The chain joins TRBV10-3 to TRBJ2-2; 7 bases map to TRBD2. Germline V lookup: CDR1 ENHRY, CDR2 SYGVKD. This CDR3 is 16 amino acids long. This chain's CDR3 is CAVLQPGGPNTGELFF. As DNA, the CDR3 is TGTGCAGTTCTTCAGCCGGGGGGACCGAACACCGGGGAGCTGTTTTTT.

The chain joins TRBV28 to TRBJ1-5; no reliable D call. V was trimmed by 3 bases and J by 2 bases, leaving 5 bases between them. This CDR3 has 13 residues. Germline V gene sequence: CDR1 MDHEN, CDR2 SYDVKM. The CDR3 region is CASSFGGNQPQHF. CDR3 DNA sequence: TGTGCCAGCAGTTTCGGGGGCAATCAGCCCCAGCATTTT.

The V gene is TRBV6-1, the J gene TRBJ1-5, with a tentative D call TRBD1 (5 bases). Germline CDR1 and CDR2: MNHNS and SASEGT. V was shortened by 2 bases and J by 4 bases, with 12 bases between the two germline ends. The CDR3 is 15 amino acids. In DNA, the CDR3 is TGTGCCAGCAGTGAACTGGTGACAGCGAATCAGCCCCAGCATTTT. This encodes CASSELVTANQPQHF.

J is TRBJ2-7 and V is TRBV7-9; 13 bases align to TRBD2. This CDR3 has 17 residues. Germline loops: CDR1 SEHNR, CDR2 FQNEAQ (reference sequence). V lost 4 bases to trimming and J lost 3 bases; unmatched junction nucleotides: 9. The CDR3 spells CASSSRTSGGSIYEQYF. The CDR3 DNA follows: TGTGCCAGCAGCTCCAGGACTAGCGGGGGTTCCATCTACGAGCAGTACTTC.

The gene calls are TRBV5-8 and TRBJ1-1, with a tentative D call TRBD1 (5 bases). V was trimmed by 3 bases and J by 8 bases, leaving 14 bases between them. CDR3 size: 13 residues. Germline lookup yields CDR1 SGHTS and CDR2 YDEGEE. The chain's CDR3 is CASSYLRRGEAFF. In DNA form, the CDR3 reads TGTGCCAGCAGCTATCTCCGTCGGGGGGAAGCTTTCTTT. The variable domain in full, completed from reference TRBV5-8 and TRBJ1-1, reads EAGVTQSPTHLIKTRGQQATLRCSPISGHTSVYWYQQALGLGLQFLLWYDEGEERNRGNFPPRFSGRQFPNYSSELNVNALELEDSALYLCASSYLRRGEAFFGQGTRLTVV.

V is TRBV5-1 and J is TRBJ2-7; D unclear. CDR3 length: 16 amino acids. V was cut by 1 base and J by 4 bases, with 18 bases left in between. The germline V gene has CDR1 SGHRS and CDR2 YFSETQ. The DNA for the CDR3 is TGCGCCAGCAGCTTGTTCTCCTCAAGTGGAGTATACGAGCAGTACTTC. This gives the protein CASSLFSSSGVYEQYF.

J is TRBJ2-1 and V is TRBV30, with 10 bases aligning to TRBD1. J lost 9 bases, V lost 5 bases, and 7 bases had no gene match. CDR1 and CDR2 (germline): GTSNPN, SVGIG (reference sequence). This CDR3 has 13 residues. As DNA, the CDR3 is TGTGCCTGGCAAAGACAGGGGGCTGGTGAGCAGTTCTTC. It specifies CAWQRQGAGEQFF.

There are a few counts of this clone. This chain links TRBV19 with TRBJ1-5; no reliable D call. Germline-derived CDR1 and CDR2 are LNHDA and SQIVND (reference sequence). V was shortened by 5 bases and J by 4 bases, with 15 bases between the two germline ends. CDR3 size: 15 residues. CDR3 residues: CASSLREAQNQPQHF. The CDR3 DNA follows: TGTGCCAGTAGTCTCCGGGAGGCACAGAATCAGCCCCAGCATTTT.